The 27 T cell receptor beta chains listed next were all sequenced from one sample in a study of response to subunit inactivated influenza vaccine. Each CDR3 protein gets one entry after TCRdb re-called the RT-PCR reads with MiXCR. In the table there are some 550,000 distinct CDR3 sequences, approximately 22% of which are singletons. This sample also belongs to another study, concerning T cells expressing NK-cell markers. That report adds: The cDNA for TCR beta came from 5'RACE template switching with UMIs.

Sample: CD4+ T cells sorted from PBMCs, taken 11 to 12 days after vaccination. The receptors derive from a man aged 45-65 years who received an inactivated influenza vaccine.

This rearrangement joins TRBV12-3 or TRBV12-4 to TRBJ2-2; D is perhaps TRBD1 (5 bases). The CDR3 covers 14 residues. V lost 5 bases and J 1 base, leaving 8 bases between the germline ends. The CDR3 DNA follows: TGTGCCAGCAGTCACGACAGGAACACCGGGGAGCTGTTTTTT. Translated, it gives CASSHDRNTGELFF.

The gene calls are TRBV6-5 and TRBJ1-6; 12 positions agree with TRBD1. CDR1 is MNHEY and CDR2 is SVGAGI in the germline V gene. J gave up 8 bases and V 4 bases, and 3 bases lay outside the gene matches. The CDR3 loop spans 15 amino acids. The CDR3 loop is CASSFGTGGDSPLHF. The CDR3, as DNA: TGTGCCAGCAGTTTCGGGACAGGGGGCGATTCACCCCTCCACTTT.

This chain connects TRBV10-1 to TRBJ2-1; TRBD2 matches at 10 bases. The CDR3 has 18 residues. Germline-derived CDR1 and CDR2 are WNHNN and SYGVQD (reference sequence). V lost 0 bases to trimming and J lost 4 bases; unmatched junction nucleotides: 9. The CDR3 reads CASSESLLAGDGYNEQFF. The CDR3 DNA sequence: TGCGCCAGCAGTGAGTCCCTCCTAGCGGGGGACGGTTACAATGAGCAGTTCTTC.

The chain links TRBV28 to TRBJ2-2; 10 bases align to TRBD1. This CDR3 region has 14 residues. J was trimmed by 5 bases and V by 6 bases; bases with no gene match: 3. Germline lookup yields CDR1 MDHEN and CDR2 SYDVKM. The CDR3 spells CASRSGQGTGELFF. The CDR3 nucleotides are TGTGCCAGCAGATCGGGACAGGGGACCGGGGAGCTGTTTTTT.

This clonotype was detected a few times. This sequence joins TRBV20-1 and TRBJ2-7, with D tentatively TRBD1 or TRBD2 (7 bases each). Germline lookup yields CDR1 DFQATT and CDR2 SNEGSKA (reference sequence). The V and J ends lost 0 bases and 2 bases respectively, with 17 bases between them. The CDR3 sequence is 16 residues long. The CDR3 DNA reads as TGCAGTGCTAGAGATATACAGGGGAGCGGGACCTACGAGCAGTACTTC. Translated, it gives CSARDIQGSGTYEQYF.

This clonotype was detected once. V is TRBV6-5 and J is TRBJ2-7, with 11 bases fitting TRBD2. The CDR3 extends over 16 amino acids. CDR1 is MNHEY, CDR2 SVGAGI, per germline. The ends lost 0 bases at V and 3 bases at J; junction bases unmatched: 4. CDR3 residues: CASSYSASGRIYEQYF. The CDR3 DNA reads TGTGCCAGCAGTTACTCGGCTAGCGGGAGGATCTACGAGCAGTACTTC.

This clonotype was found a few times. J is TRBJ1-6 and V is TRBV7-8; TRBD1 is a possible D gene (5 bases). Trimming took 5 bases from V and 8 from J, leaving 16 bases between them. From germline, CDR1 is SGHVS and CDR2 FQNEAQ. There are 15 residues in the CDR3. DNA for the CDR3: TGTGCCAGCAGCGGAGTAGGGACCACAGATTCACCCCTCCACTTT. It codes for CASSGVGTTDSPLHF.

This clonotype was picked up a small number of times. The gene calls are TRBV12-3 or TRBV12-4 and TRBJ1-1; unclear D gene. The CDR3 loop spans 14 amino acids. With 1 base removed from V and 5 bases from J, the gap between germline ends came to 11 bases. The CDR3 region has the DNA TGTGCCAGCAGTTTAGGAGGCGCCCCTACTGAAGCTTTCTTT. As protein: CASSLGGAPTEAFF.

The genes are TRBV20-1 and TRBJ1-3, with D tentatively TRBD1 (6 bases). Per the germline V gene, CDR1 is DFQATT and CDR2 is SNEGSKA (reference sequence). CDR3 length: 13 residues. Trimming stripped 4 bases from V and 0 bases from J, with 7 bases between. This CDR3 is CSATRGSGNTIYF. The CDR3 DNA sequence: TGCAGTGCTACCAGGGGCTCTGGAAACACCATATATTTT.

This chain joins TRBV24-1 and TRBJ2-1; no firm D call. The germline V and J ends were trimmed by 5 bases and 0 bases, with 7 bases remaining between them. Germline V gene sequence: CDR1 KGHDR, CDR2 SFDVKD. The CDR3 contains 14 residues. In DNA, the CDR3 is TGTGCCACCAGTGGGGCAAGCTCCTACAATGAGCAGTTCTTC. As protein: CATSGASSYNEQFF.

As DNA, the CDR3 is TGTGCCAGCAGCCAAGATGGTCACAGTGAGCAGTTCTTC. Protein product: CASSQDGHSEQFF. The gene calls are TRBV3-1 and TRBJ2-1; D unresolved. This CDR3 is built from 13 residues. Germline V gene sequence: CDR1 LGHDT, CDR2 YNNKEL (reference sequence). The V gene lost 0 bases and the J gene lost 9 bases, with 9 bases spanning the gap.

The chain uses TRBV5-5 and TRBJ1-2; a possible D gene is TRBD1 (6 bases). The CDR3 covers 15 residues. Germline V gives CDR1 SGHKS, CDR2 YYEKEE (reference sequence). Trimming removed 5 bases from V and 8 bases from J, with 22 bases in between. The CDR3, as DNA: TGTGCCAGCAGTTCAGGGGTAGGGACCTCTGGGGGCTACACCTTC. The encoded protein is CASSSGVGTSGGYTF.

This clonotype was counted a few times. The J gene is TRBJ1-6, the V gene TRBV4-3, with D hard to call. The CDR3 contains 13 residues. CDR1 and CDR2 from the germline V gene are LGHNA and YSLEER. V was clipped by 0 bases and J by 14 bases, with 11 bases between them. The CDR3 DNA follows: TGCGCCAGCAGCCAAGATAGAGAGCAAACCCTCCACTTT. Amino acid sequence: CASSQDREQTLHF.

The sample holds a few counts of this clonotype. The rearrangement uses TRBV7-9 and TRBJ2-3; TRBD1 matches 8 bases. Germline loops: CDR1 SEHNR, CDR2 FQNEAQ (reference sequence). J was trimmed by 6 bases and V by 3 bases; bases with no gene match: 5. This CDR3 region has 14 residues. Written as DNA, the CDR3 is TGTGCCAGCAGCTTCAACAGGGGGATCGATACGCAGTATTTT. Amino acids: CASSFNRGIDTQYF.

Only a few counts were recorded for this clonotype. The chain joins TRBV7-9 to TRBJ2-4, with 7 bases aligning to TRBD1. J gave up 5 bases and V 3 bases, and 10 bases lay outside the gene matches. The CDR3 is 16 residues long. Germline loops: CDR1 SEHNR, CDR2 FQNEAQ (reference sequence). The CDR3 sequence is CASSLGLRDSENIQYF. The CDR3, as DNA: TGTGCCAGCAGCTTGGGCCTGAGGGACAGTGAAAACATTCAGTACTTC.

This clonotype was detected a few times. In DNA, the CDR3 is TGTGCCACCAGCAAGGACTTGGGGGTCTACGAGCAGTACTTC. Encoded protein: CATSKDLGVYEQYF. The J gene is TRBJ2-7, the V gene TRBV15; D is possibly TRBD1 or TRBD2 (5 bases each). CDR3 length equals 14 residues. Germline V gene sequence: CDR1 LNHNV, CDR2 YYDKDF (reference sequence). The V gene lost 4 bases and the J gene lost 3 bases, with 13 bases spanning the gap.

This clonotype was seen only a few times. This sequence joins TRBV5-4 and TRBJ1-4; D is possibly TRBD1 (5 bases). The CDR3 is 15 residues long. In germline, CDR1 is SGHNT, CDR2 YYREEE (reference sequence). V lost 0 bases and J 4 bases, leaving 10 bases between the germline ends. The CDR3: CASSLGQNHNEKLFF. CDR3 nucleotides: TGTGCCAGCAGCTTGGGACAGAACCATAATGAAAAACTGTTTTTT.

The rearrangement links TRBV28 to TRBJ2-1; D possibly uses TRBD1 or TRBD2 (5 bases each). The CDR3 covers 16 residues. V was cut by 3 bases and J by 8 bases, with 20 bases left in between. CDR1 and CDR2 from the germline V gene are MDHEN and SYDVKM. The CDR3 DNA reads as TGTGCCAGCAGTTTGGGAGCAGGGCGGTTTTTCGATGAGCAGTTCTTC. It is translated as CASSLGAGRFFDEQFF.

This chain joins TRBV12-3 or TRBV12-4 and TRBJ2-7, with TRBD2 as a possible D gene (5 bases). CDR3 length: 12 residues. The V gene lost 3 bases and the J gene lost 9 bases, with 12 bases spanning the gap. The CDR3 here is CASSFRGSGQYF. CDR3 bases: TGTGCCAGCAGTTTCCGGGGTTCGGGGCAGTACTTC.

This clonotype was counted at least ten times. The chain carries TRBV7-9 and TRBJ2-1, with 11 positions matching TRBD2. This CDR3 is 17 amino acids long. V shed 5 bases and J 4 bases; nucleotides not matched to a gene: 10. Per germline, CDR1 SEHNR and CDR2 FQNEAQ (reference sequence). In DNA form, the CDR3 reads TGTGCCAGCAGCCCAAACGTGGGACTAGCGGATTACAATGAGCAGTTCTTC. This translates into CASSPNVGLADYNEQFF.

This clonotype was seen many times. The genes are TRBV12-3 or TRBV12-4 and TRBJ2-6; D not certain. The V and J ends lost 5 bases and 2 bases respectively, with 7 bases between them. This CDR3 has 14 amino acids. The CDR3 nucleotides read TGTGCCAGCAGTCAGTCTACTGGGGCCAACGTCCTGACTTTC. It yields the protein CASSQSTGANVLTF.

This clonotype was counted between two and nine times. The chain joins TRBV20-1 to TRBJ2-7, with 9 positions matching TRBD1. J was trimmed by 1 base and V by 3 bases; bases with no gene match: 1. The CDR3 loop spans 13 amino acids. Germline assignment: CDR1 DFQATT and CDR2 SNEGSKA (reference sequence). CDR3 nucleotide sequence: TGCAGTGCTAGGGGACAGGGATCCTACGAGCAGTACTTC. Amino acid sequence: CSARGQGSYEQYF.

The chain joins TRBV12-3 or TRBV12-4 to TRBJ1-3; TRBD1 matches at 7 bases. After removal of 6 bases from V and 1 base from J, the junction contained 9 bases not matched to a gene. This CDR3 is built from 16 residues. The chain's CDR3 is CASRGQPSLSGNTIYF. The CDR3, as DNA: TGTGCCAGCAGGGGACAGCCTTCTCTGTCTGGAAACACCATATATTTT.

The J gene is TRBJ2-5, the V gene TRBV5-4; TRBD2 is a possible D gene (6 bases). This CDR3 has 14 residues. CDR1 is SGHNT, CDR2 YYREEE, per germline (reference sequence). The V and J ends lost 0 bases and 5 bases respectively, with 11 bases between them. The CDR3 protein is CASSLDPGEETQYF. CDR3 DNA sequence: TGTGCCAGCAGCTTGGATCCGGGAGAGGAGACCCAGTACTTC.

Only a few counts were recorded for this clonotype. The chain recombines TRBV12-3 or TRBV12-4 with TRBJ1-5; D is unclear. The CDR3 totals 14 residues. Trimming cost V 5 bases and J 2 bases, with 10 bases left between them. The chain's CDR3 is CASSIGSGNQPQHF. CDR3 bases: TGTGCCAGCAGTATCGGGAGCGGCAATCAGCCCCAGCATTTT.

This clonotype has a handful of counts. The rearrangement uses TRBV7-9 and TRBJ1-1; D is ambiguous. The CDR3 runs 14 residues. Trimming removed 2 bases at V and 3 bases at J, with 10 bases between. Germline lookup yields CDR1 SEHNR and CDR2 FQNEAQ (reference sequence). The CDR3 here is CASSLRWRDTEAFF. In DNA form, the CDR3 reads TGTGCCAGCAGCTTACGCTGGCGGGACACTGAAGCTTTCTTT.

This clonotype was picked up many times. Sequence at one end of the junction differs from germline and may be a read error. The chain has TRBV10-3 and TRBJ2-5, with no clear D. Germline V gives CDR1 ENHRY, CDR2 SYGVKD. This CDR3 region has 15 residues. The CDR3 DNA sequence: TGTGCCATCAGTGAAAAGGCGACCCGACAAGGGACCCAGTACTTC. Translated, it gives CAISEKATRQGTQYF.